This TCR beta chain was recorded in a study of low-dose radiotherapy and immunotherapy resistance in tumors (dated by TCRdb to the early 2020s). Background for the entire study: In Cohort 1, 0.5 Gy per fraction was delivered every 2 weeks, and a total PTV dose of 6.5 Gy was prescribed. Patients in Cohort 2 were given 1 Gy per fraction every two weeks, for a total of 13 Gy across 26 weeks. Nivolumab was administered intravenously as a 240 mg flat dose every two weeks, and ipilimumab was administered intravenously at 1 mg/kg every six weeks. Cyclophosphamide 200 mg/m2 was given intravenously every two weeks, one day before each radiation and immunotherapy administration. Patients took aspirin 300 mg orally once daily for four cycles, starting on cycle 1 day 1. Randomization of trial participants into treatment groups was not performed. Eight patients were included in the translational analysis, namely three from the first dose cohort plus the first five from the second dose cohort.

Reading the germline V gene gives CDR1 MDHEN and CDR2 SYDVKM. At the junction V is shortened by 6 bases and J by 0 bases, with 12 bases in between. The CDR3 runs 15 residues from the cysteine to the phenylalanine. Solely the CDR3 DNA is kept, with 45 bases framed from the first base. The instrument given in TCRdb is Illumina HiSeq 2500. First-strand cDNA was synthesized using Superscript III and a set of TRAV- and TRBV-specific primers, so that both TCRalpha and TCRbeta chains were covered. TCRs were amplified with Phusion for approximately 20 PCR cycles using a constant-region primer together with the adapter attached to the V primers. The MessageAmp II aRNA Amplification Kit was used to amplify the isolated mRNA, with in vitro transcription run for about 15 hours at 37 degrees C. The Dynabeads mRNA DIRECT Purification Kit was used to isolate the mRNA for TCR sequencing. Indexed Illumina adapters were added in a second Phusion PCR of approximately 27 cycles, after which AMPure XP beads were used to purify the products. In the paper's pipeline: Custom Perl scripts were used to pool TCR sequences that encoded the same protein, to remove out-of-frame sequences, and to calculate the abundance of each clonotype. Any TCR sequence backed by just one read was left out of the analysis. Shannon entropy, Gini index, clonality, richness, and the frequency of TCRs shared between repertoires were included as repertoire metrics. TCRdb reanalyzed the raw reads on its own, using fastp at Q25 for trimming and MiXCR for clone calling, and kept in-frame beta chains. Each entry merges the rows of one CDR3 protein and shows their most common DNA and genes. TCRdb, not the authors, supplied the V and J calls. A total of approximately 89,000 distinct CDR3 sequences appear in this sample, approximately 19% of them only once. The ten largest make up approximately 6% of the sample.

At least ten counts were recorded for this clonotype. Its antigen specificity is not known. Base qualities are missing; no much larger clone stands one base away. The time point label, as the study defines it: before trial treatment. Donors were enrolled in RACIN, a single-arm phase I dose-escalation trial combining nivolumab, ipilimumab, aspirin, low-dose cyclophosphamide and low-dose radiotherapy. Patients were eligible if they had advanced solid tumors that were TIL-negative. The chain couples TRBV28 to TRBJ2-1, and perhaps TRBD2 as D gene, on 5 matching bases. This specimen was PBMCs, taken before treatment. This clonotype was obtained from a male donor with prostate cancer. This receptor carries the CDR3 CASRKRESSYNEQFF. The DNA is TGTGCCAGCAGAAAAAGGGAGAGCTCCTACAATGAGCAGTTCTTC.